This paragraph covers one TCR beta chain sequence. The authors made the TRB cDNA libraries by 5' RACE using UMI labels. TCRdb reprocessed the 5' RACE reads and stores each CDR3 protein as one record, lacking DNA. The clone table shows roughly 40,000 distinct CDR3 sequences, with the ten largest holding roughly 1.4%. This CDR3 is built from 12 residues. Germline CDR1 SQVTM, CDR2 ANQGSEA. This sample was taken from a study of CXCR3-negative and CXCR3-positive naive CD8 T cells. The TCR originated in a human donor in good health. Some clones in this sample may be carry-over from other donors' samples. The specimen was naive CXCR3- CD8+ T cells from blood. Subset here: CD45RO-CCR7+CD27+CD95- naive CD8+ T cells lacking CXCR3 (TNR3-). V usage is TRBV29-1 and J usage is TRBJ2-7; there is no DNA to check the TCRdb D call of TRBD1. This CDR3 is CSVETGGHEQYF.